A single sample is the source of the 9 T cell receptor beta chains below, sequenced in a study of early T cells in non-severe SARS-CoV-2 infection. TCRdb used MiXCR to reprocess the 5' RACE reads, holding one entry per CDR3 protein. The sample has tens of thousands of distinct CDR3 sequences, 5.5% to 8% seen once; the top ten hold 2.5% to 3%. Sequencing was carried out using whole blood. These receptors were collected from an adult who was a healthcare worker with PCR-confirmed SARS-CoV-2 infection or an uninfected control (not recorded which).

This clonotype was picked up many times. The chain links TRBV7-3 to TRBJ2-7; TRBD1 matches at 7 bases. V shed 1 base, J shed 0 bases, and the junction held 0 bases outside the gene matches. The CDR3 has 14 residues. Per germline, CDR1 SGHTA and CDR2 FQGTGA. CDR3 in DNA: TGTGCCAGCAGCTTAAGACAGGGCTCCTACGAGCAGTACTTC. Translation: CASSLRQGSYEQYF.

This clonotype occurred many times. The gene calls are TRBV28 and TRBJ2-7, with a tentative D call TRBD2 (6 bases). Germline V gene data show CDR1 as MDHEN and CDR2 as SYDVKM. The CDR3 spans 13 residues. V dropped 4 bases and J dropped 7 bases, with 14 bases sitting between them. The CDR3 here is CASSSGGIREQYF. CDR3 in DNA: TGTGCCAGCAGTTCCGGAGGGATTCGGGAGCAGTACTTC.

This clonotype was found many times. The chain couples TRBV7-2 to TRBJ2-7; 7 bases fit TRBD1. The CDR3 is 15 amino acids. V lost 5 bases, J lost 0 bases, and 7 bases stayed unmatched. Germline V gene lookup returns CDR1 SGHTA and CDR2 FQGNSA. For the CDR3, the DNA is TGTGCCAGCAGCGTAAGACAGGGTAGCTCCTACGAGCAGTACTTC. This translates into CASSVRQGSSYEQYF.

This clonotype was counted only a few times. The chain carries TRBV7-8 and TRBJ2-1; D gene ambiguous. V shed 0 bases and J shed 7 bases, with 7 bases lying between them. The CDR3 length is 13 residues. Looked up from germline, CDR1 is SGHVS and CDR2 is FQNEAQ. The CDR3 bases are TGTGCCAGCAGCTTAGCGACCGGGAATGAGCAGTTCTTC. It specifies CASSLATGNEQFF.

This clonotype was observed at least ten times. The V call is TRBV20-1, the J call TRBJ2-5; 8 positions match TRBD1. CDR3 length equals 13 residues. V lost 6 bases and J lost 3; bases outside the gene matches: 6. The germline gives CDR1 DFQATT, CDR2 SNEGSKA (reference sequence). The CDR3 spells CSAWDRIKETQYF. As DNA, the CDR3 is TGCAGTGCGTGGGACAGGATAAAAGAGACCCAGTACTTC.

This clonotype was observed a handful of times. The gene calls are TRBV20-1 and TRBJ2-5; TRBD2 agrees at 14 bases. Germline CDR1 and CDR2: DFQATT and SNEGSKA (reference sequence). The trim removed 7 bases at V and 5 bases at J, leaving 0 bases unmatched. The CDR3 consists of 12 residues. In nucleotides, the CDR3 is TGCAGTGGACTAGCGGGGGGGGAGACCCAGTACTTC. This gives the protein CSGLAGGETQYF.

This clonotype was detected ten times or more. This sequence joins TRBV11-2 and TRBJ2-5; 8 positions match TRBD1. This CDR3 contains 13 residues. Germline V CDR1 and CDR2: SGHAT, FQNNGV. V lost 10 bases and J lost 0; bases outside the gene matches: 4. CDR3 sequence: CATGTGYQETQYF. The CDR3 nucleotides read TGTGCCACCGGGACAGGATACCAAGAGACCCAGTACTTC. Drawing the rest from reference TRBV11-2 and TRBJ2-5, the complete variable domain is EAGVAQSPRYKIIEKRQSVAFWCNPISGHATLYWYQQILGQGPKLLIQFQNNGVVDDSQLPKDRFSAERLKGVDSTLKIQPAKLEDSAVYLCATGTGYQETQYFGPGTRLLVL.

The chain is built from TRBV5-1 and TRBJ2-6, with D maybe TRBD2 (6 bases). V lost 0 bases to trimming and J lost 0 bases, with 13 bases between them. The CDR3 contains 18 residues. Germline loops: CDR1 SGHRS, CDR2 YFSETQ. CDR3 DNA: TGCGCCAGCAGCTTGGCATCGGGAGCTTCCTCTGGGGCCAACGTCCTGACTTTC. It translates to CASSLASGASSGANVLTF.

This clonotype is classed as medium-sized (0.01 to 0.1%). V usage is TRBV20-1 and J usage is TRBJ1-6; 8 positions match TRBD1. The CDR3 runs to 14 residues. Germline V gene lookup returns CDR1 DFQATT and CDR2 SNEGSKA (reference sequence). V trimming: 3 bases; J trimming: 9 bases; junction bases outside the gene matches: 7. As DNA, the CDR3 is TGCAGTGCTAGGAGTACAGGGGGAACTTCACCCCTCCACTTT. Translating it yields CSARSTGGTSPLHF.